The 17 T cell receptor beta chains listed next were all sequenced from one sample in a study of Graves' ophthalmopathy and Graves' hyperthyroidism. Transcripts of RNA were the source for amplifying TCR beta CDR3 regions. Second-round multiplex PCR came after a first-round RT-PCR that employed HTBI primers. A single record per CDR3 protein comes from TCRdb applying MiXCR to the multiplex PCR reads. The sample has about 740,000 distinct CDR3 sequences, approximately 40% seen once. The sample taken for sequencing was peripheral blood. These TCRs come from an adult man with Graves' ophthalmopathy.

A note on this clonotype: The germline gene is not matched at one end of the junction; a read error may be the cause. This chain joins TRBV2 and TRBJ2-5; D gene unclear. This CDR3 has 14 residues. The germline gives CDR1 SNHLY, CDR2 FYNNEI. CDR3 residues: CASSPAAFQETQNF. CDR3 DNA: TGTGCCAGCTCACCCGCTGCGTTTCAAGAGACCCAGAACTTC.

The V and J genes are TRBV15 and TRBJ1-1; D not resolved. V was shortened by 3 bases and J by 7 bases, with 18 bases between the two germline ends. Germline V lookup: CDR1 LNHNV, CDR2 YYDKDF (reference sequence). The CDR3 totals 15 residues. Here the CDR3 DNA reads TGTGCCACCAGCAGCGTTAAAAGTAGGGCTCATGAAGCTTTCTTT. Encoded protein: CATSSVKSRAHEAFF. Variable domain in full (rest from reference TRBV15 and TRBJ1-1): DAMVIQNPRYQVTQFGKPVTLSCSQTLNHNVMYWYQQKSSQAPKLLFHYYDKDFNNEADTPDNFQSRRPNTSFCFLDIRSPGLGDTAMYLCATSSVKSRAHEAFFGQGTRLTVV.

Worth noting for this clonotype: The junction departs from the called germline gene at one end, perhaps through a read error. The V call is TRBV7-9, the J call TRBJ1-1; D remains unclear. Germline CDR1 SEHNR, CDR2 FQNEAQ (reference sequence). CDR3 length: 10 amino acids. The CDR3 loop is CASSHGPVPF. The CDR3 DNA reads TGTGCTAGCAGCCACGGACCGGTTCCCTTT.

This chain links TRBV4-2 with TRBJ2-2; D is unresolved. Trimming took 0 bases from V and 4 from J, leaving 9 bases between them. CDR1 is LGHNA and CDR2 is YNFKEQ in the germline V gene. This CDR3 spans 15 amino acids. This CDR3 is CASSQDTGPTGELFF. Written as DNA, the CDR3 is TGTGCCAGCAGCCAAGATACTGGTCCCACCGGGGAGCTGTTTTTT.

The rearrangement links TRBV10-3 to TRBJ2-6; D not certain. This CDR3 region has 14 residues. CDR1 is ENHRY and CDR2 is SYGVKD in the germline V gene. The V end was cut by 10 bases, the J end by 4 bases, with 14 bases between. CDR3 DNA sequence: TGTGCCACCATTCGTGGCTCAGGGGCCAACGTCCTGACTTTC. Amino acids: CATIRGSGANVLTF.

This clonotype has at least ten counts. V usage is TRBV7-3 and J usage is TRBJ1-1, with 10 bases fitting TRBD1. In germline, CDR1 is SGHTA, CDR2 FQGTGA. The CDR3 is 14 amino acids. Trimming took 7 bases from V and 11 from J; bases not matched to a gene: 13. The CDR3 here is CASNYVGDRGSAFF. The CDR3 nucleotides read TGTGCCAGCAACTACGTAGGGGACAGGGGAAGTGCTTTCTTT.

The sample holds many counts of this clonotype. The chain joins TRBV20-1 to TRBJ2-5, with D possibly TRBD2 on 6 matching bases. The CDR3 consists of 14 residues. CDR1 is DFQATT, CDR2 SNEGSKA, per germline (reference sequence). Trimming took off 3 bases at V and 7 bases at J, with 18 bases between the two ends. CDR3 region: CSASPRGGSGTQYF. DNA of the CDR3: TGCAGTGCTAGTCCGCGGGGAGGCTCGGGGACCCAGTACTTC.

The gene calls are TRBV7-2 and TRBJ2-7; D not resolved. This CDR3 has 15 residues. The V end lost 0 bases, the J end lost 5 bases, and 14 bases lay between the germline ends. Germline V gives CDR1 SGHTA, CDR2 FQGNSA. The CDR3 DNA follows: TGTGCCAGCAGCTTAGCGGCCAGTAGCAACCACGAGCAGTACTTC. It yields the protein CASSLAASSNHEQYF.

As regards this clonotype: A much larger clone differs from this one at a single base, so this may be a read error. The V and J genes are TRBV7-9 and TRBJ1-3; TRBD1 might be the D (5 bases). Germline V gene lookup returns CDR1 SEHNR and CDR2 FQNEAQ (reference sequence). The CDR3 runs to 12 residues. CDR3 in amino acids: CASGATGDTIYF. The CDR3 DNA reads TGTGCCAGCGGGGCCACTGGAGACACCATATATTTT.

This clonotype was seen only once. The J gene is TRBJ2-3, the V gene TRBV11-2; 9 bases fit TRBD1. Trimming at V came to 5 bases and at J to 4 bases, leaving 7 bases not matched to a gene. Looked up from germline, CDR1 is SGHAT and CDR2 is FQNNGV. This CDR3 region has 15 residues. CDR3 DNA: TGTGCCAGCAGCACCGGGACAGGGTCGGCAGATACGCAGTATTTT. Protein sequence: CASSTGTGSADTQYF.

The V gene is TRBV20-1, the J gene TRBJ1-1, with D tentatively TRBD1 (5 bases). Trimming shortened V by 5 bases and J by 7 bases, and 11 bases separated the two germline ends. There are 11 residues in the CDR3. Germline values: CDR1 DFQATT, CDR2 SNEGSKA (reference sequence). CDR3 loop: CSAAWGDEAFF. CDR3 bases: TGCAGTGCTGCATGGGGGGATGAAGCTTTCTTT.

This chain connects TRBV25-1 to TRBJ1-1; 9 bases align to TRBD1. CDR1 and CDR2 from the germline V gene are MGHDK and SYGVNS. The ends lost 4 bases at V and 1 base at J; junction bases unmatched: 7. CDR3 length equals 16 residues. CDR3 protein: CASSASPGQGNTEAFF. In DNA, the CDR3 is TGTGCCAGCAGTGCAAGCCCGGGACAGGGGAACACTGAAGCTTTCTTT.

There are a few counts of this clonotype. This chain uses TRBV7-2 with TRBJ2-7, with 9 bases aligning to TRBD2. This CDR3 is 15 amino acids long. Germline assignment: CDR1 SGHTA and CDR2 FQGNSA. Germline trimming cut 6 bases from V and 1 base from J; bases unmatched to any gene: 7. The CDR3 is CASSPSGGRSYEQYF. Here the CDR3 DNA reads TGTGCCAGCAGTCCAAGCGGGGGGCGATCCTACGAGCAGTACTTC.

This clonotype was picked up many times. The J gene is TRBJ1-2, the V gene TRBV2; D is unresolved. V lost 9 bases, J lost 8 bases, and 19 bases lay in between. Germline loops: CDR1 SNHLY, CDR2 FYNNEI. The CDR3 has 13 residues. CDR3 in DNA: TGTGCCAGTCGGAGCGACCTGGCTAGGGGCTACACCTTC. Its protein is CASRSDLARGYTF.

This clonotype was observed at least ten times. This sequence joins TRBV29-1 and TRBJ1-2; D is possibly TRBD1 (6 bases). Germline assignment: CDR1 SQVTM and CDR2 ANQGSEA. This CDR3 is 16 amino acids long. The germline V and J ends were trimmed by 6 bases and 9 bases, with 29 bases remaining between them. The DNA for the CDR3 is TGCAGCGTAGCAAGGGGGGCCCTTAGGCCCCGTGATAGCTACACCTTC. It translates to CSVARGALRPRDSYTF.

This chain connects TRBV20-1 to TRBJ1-1; 9 bases fit TRBD1. Losses at the gene ends were 3 bases for V and 10 bases for J; bases not matched to a gene: 12. The CDR3 loop spans 14 amino acids. Germline CDR1 DFQATT, CDR2 SNEGSKA (reference sequence). CDR3 region: CSASPGTGIHLAFF. CDR3 DNA: TGCAGTGCTAGTCCCGGGACAGGGATTCACCTAGCTTTCTTT.

The gene calls are TRBV25-1 and TRBJ1-2, with D maybe TRBD1 (6 bases). Germline lookup yields CDR1 MGHDK and CDR2 SYGVNS. This CDR3 spans 13 amino acids. V shed 10 bases and J shed 1 base, with 13 bases lying between them. The CDR3 coding sequence is TGTGCCACCTACAGGGTTGGTAACTATGGCTACACCTTC. Its translation is CATYRVGNYGYTF.